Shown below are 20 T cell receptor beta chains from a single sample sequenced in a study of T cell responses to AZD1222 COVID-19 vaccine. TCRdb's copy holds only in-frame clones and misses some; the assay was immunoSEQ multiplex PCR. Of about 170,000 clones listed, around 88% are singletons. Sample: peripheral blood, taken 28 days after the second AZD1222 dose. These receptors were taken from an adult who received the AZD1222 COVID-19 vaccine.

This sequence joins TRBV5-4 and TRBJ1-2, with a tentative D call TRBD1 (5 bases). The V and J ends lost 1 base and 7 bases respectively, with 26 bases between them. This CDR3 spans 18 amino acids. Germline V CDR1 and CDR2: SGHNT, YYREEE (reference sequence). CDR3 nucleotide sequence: TGTGCCAGCAGCTTGCAGGTGGCCTGGGCAGTCAGGGTTTTTGGCTACACCTTC. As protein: CASSLQVAWAVRVFGYTF.

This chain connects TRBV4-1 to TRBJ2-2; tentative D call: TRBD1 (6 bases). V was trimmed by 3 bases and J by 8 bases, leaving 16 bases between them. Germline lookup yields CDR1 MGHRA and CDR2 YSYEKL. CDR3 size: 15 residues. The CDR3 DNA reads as TGCGCCAGCAGCCAGCCCCAGGGACATCTAGGGGAGCTGTTTTTT. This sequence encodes CASSQPQGHLGELFF.

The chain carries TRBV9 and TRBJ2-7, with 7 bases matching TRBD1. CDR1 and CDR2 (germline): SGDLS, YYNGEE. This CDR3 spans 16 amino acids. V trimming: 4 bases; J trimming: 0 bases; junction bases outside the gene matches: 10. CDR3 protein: CASSPWTGTSSYEQYF. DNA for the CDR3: TGTGCCAGCAGCCCCTGGACAGGAACAAGCTCCTACGAGCAGTACTTC.

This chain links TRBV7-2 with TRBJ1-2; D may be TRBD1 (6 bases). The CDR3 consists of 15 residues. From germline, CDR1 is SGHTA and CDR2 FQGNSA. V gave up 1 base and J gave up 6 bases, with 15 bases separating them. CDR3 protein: CASSLGFRGAHGYTF. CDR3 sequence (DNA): TGTGCCAGCAGCTTAGGATTCAGGGGCGCTCATGGCTACACCTTC. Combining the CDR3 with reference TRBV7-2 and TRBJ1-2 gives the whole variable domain GAGVSQSPSNKVTEKGKDVELRCDPISGHTALYWYRQSLGQGLEFLIYFQGNSAPDKSGLPSDRFSAERTGGSVSTLTIQRTQQEDSAVYLCASSLGFRGAHGYTFGSGTRLTVV.

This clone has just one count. CDR3 coding DNA: TGTGCCAGCAGTGAAGCCGAGGGTATGTCTGGGGCCAACGTCCTGACTTTC. This gives the protein CASSEAEGMSGANVLTF. The chain combines TRBV2 with TRBJ2-6; a possible D gene is TRBD2 (5 bases). In germline, CDR1 is SNHLY, CDR2 FYNNEI. V was shortened by 0 bases and J by 1 base, with 10 bases between the two germline ends. The CDR3 sequence is 17 residues long.

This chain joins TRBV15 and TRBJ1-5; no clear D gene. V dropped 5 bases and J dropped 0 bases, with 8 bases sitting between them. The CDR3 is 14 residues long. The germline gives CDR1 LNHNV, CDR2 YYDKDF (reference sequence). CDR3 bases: TGTGCCACCAGCGGGGATTATAGCAATCAGCCCCAGCATTTT. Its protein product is CATSGDYSNQPQHF. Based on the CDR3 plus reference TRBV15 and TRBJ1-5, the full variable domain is DAMVIQNPRYQVTQFGKPVTLSCSQTLNHNVMYWYQQKSSQAPKLLFHYYDKDFNNEADTPDNFQSRRPNTSFCFLDIRSPGLGDTAMYLCATSGDYSNQPQHFGDGTRLSIL.

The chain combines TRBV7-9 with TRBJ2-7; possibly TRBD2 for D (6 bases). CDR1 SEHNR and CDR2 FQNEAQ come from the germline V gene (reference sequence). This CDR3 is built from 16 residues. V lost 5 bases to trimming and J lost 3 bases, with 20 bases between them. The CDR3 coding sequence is TGTGCCAGCAGCCCAGTCGGTCTGCGGGGAAGCTACGAGCAGTACTTC. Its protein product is CASSPVGLRGSYEQYF.

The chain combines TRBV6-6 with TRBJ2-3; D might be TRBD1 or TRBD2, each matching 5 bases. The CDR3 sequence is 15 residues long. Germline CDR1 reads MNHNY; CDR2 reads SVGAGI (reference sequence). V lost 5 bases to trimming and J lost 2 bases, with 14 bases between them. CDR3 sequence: CASSTGTADTDTQYF. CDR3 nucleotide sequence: TGTGCCAGCAGTACCGGGACGGCCGACACAGATACGCAGTATTTT.

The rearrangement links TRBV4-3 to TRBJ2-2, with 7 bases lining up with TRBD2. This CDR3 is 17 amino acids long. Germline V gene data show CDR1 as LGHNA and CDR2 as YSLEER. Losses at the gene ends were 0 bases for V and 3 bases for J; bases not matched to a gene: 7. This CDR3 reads CASSQDRERGDTGELFF. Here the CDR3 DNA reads TGCGCCAGCAGCCAAGATCGGGAGCGGGGAGACACCGGGGAGCTGTTTTTT.

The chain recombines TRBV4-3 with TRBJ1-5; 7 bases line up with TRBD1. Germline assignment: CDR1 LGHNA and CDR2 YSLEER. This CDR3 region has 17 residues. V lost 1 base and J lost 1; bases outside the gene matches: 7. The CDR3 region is CASSQVWQGGSNQPQHF. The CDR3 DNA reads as TGCGCCAGCAGCCAAGTATGGCAGGGGGGAAGCAATCAGCCCCAGCATTTT.

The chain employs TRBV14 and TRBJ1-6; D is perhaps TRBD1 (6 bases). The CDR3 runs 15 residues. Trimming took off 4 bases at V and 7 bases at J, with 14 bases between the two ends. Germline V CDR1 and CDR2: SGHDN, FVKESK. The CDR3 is CASSPTQGWNSPLHF. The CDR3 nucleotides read TGTGCCAGCAGCCCGACCCAGGGGTGGAATTCACCCCTCCACTTT.

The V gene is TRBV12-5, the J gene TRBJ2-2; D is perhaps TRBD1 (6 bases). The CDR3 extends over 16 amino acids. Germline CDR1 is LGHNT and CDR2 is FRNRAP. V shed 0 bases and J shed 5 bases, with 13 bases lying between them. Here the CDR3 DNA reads TGTGCTAGTGGTTTGGTACTCGGGCAGGGGACCGGGGAGCTGTTTTTT. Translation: CASGLVLGQGTGELFF.

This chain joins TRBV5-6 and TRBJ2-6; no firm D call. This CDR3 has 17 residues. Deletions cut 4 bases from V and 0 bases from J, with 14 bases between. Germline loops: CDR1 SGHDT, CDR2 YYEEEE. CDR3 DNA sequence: TGTGCCAGCAGCCCCTGGACCTGGTCCTCTGGGGCCAACGTCCTGACTTTC. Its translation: CASSPWTWSSGANVLTF.

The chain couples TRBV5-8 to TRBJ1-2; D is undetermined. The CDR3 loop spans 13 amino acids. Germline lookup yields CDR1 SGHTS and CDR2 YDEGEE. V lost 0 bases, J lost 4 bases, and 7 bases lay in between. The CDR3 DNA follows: TGTGCCAGCAGCTTGGTGTCGGGCTATGGCTACACCTTC. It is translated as CASSLVSGYGYTF. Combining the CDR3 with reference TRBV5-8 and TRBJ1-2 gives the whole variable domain EAGVTQSPTHLIKTRGQQATLRCSPISGHTSVYWYQQALGLGLQFLLWYDEGEERNRGNFPPRFSGRQFPNYSSELNVNALELEDSALYLCASSLVSGYGYTFGSGTRLTVV.

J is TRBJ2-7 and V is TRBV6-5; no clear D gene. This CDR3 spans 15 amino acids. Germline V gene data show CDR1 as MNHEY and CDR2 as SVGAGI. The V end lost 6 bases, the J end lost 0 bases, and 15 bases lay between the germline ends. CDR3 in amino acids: CASRASPRGSYEQYF. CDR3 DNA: TGTGCCAGCAGAGCCTCCCCAAGAGGCTCCTACGAGCAGTACTTC.

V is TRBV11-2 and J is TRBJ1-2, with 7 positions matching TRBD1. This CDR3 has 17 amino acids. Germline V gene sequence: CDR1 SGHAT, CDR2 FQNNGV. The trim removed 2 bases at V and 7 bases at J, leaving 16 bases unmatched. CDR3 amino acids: CASSLKLETGFRGGYTF. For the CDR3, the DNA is TGTGCCAGCAGCTTAAAGCTTGAGACAGGGTTTCGTGGTGGCTACACCTTC.

The DNA for the CDR3 is TGTGCCAGCAGCTTAGCTGGACTAGCGGTCTACGAGCAGTACTTC. This codes for CASSLAGLAVYEQYF. This chain uses TRBV7-6 with TRBJ2-7, with 10 bases lining up with TRBD2. After removal of 0 bases from V and 3 bases from J, the junction contained 2 bases not matched to a gene. Germline loops: CDR1 SGHVS, CDR2 FNYEAQ. There are 15 residues in the CDR3. Full variable domain (outside the CDR3, taken from reference TRBV7-6 and TRBJ2-7): GAGVSQSPRYKVTKRGQDVALRCDPISGHVSLYWYRQALGQGPEFLTYFNYEAQQDKSGLPNDRFSAERPEGSISTLTIQRTEQRDSAMYRCASSLAGLAVYEQYFGPGTRLTVT.

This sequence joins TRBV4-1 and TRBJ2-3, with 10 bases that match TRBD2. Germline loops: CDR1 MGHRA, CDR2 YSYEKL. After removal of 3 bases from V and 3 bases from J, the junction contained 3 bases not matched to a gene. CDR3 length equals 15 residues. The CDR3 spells CASSQSGGATDTQYF. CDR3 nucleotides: TGCGCCAGCAGCCAGAGCGGGGGGGCAACAGATACGCAGTATTTT.

The CDR3 DNA reads as TGCAGTGCTAGTGCAGGGGCTAACTACGAGCAGTACTTC. It translates to CSASAGANYEQYF. The chain recombines TRBV20-1 with TRBJ2-7; weak D call: TRBD1 (6 bases). The V gene's germline CDR1 is DFQATT and CDR2 SNEGSKA (reference sequence). V was trimmed by 3 bases and J by 3 bases, leaving 12 bases between them. The CDR3 totals 13 residues.

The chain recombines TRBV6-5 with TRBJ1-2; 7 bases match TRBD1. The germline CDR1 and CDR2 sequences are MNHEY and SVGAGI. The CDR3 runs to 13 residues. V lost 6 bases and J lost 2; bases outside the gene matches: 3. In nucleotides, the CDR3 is TGTGCCAGCAGGCAGGACAGGAACTATGGCTACACCTTC. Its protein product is CASRQDRNYGYTF.